The rows below give T cell receptor beta chains drawn from one sample of a study of T cell repertoires in aging, cancer and after chemotherapy. TCRdb called the multiplex PCR reads again in MiXCR, with one record for every CDR3 protein. The table has about 19,000 distinct CDR3 sequences, around 40% seen once; the top ten hold under 20%. The sequenced sample consisted of blood. These receptors were taken from a human donor with a solid tumor. Each CDR3 is given with its conserved first and last residue. A D gene is named only where the DNA matches it firmly. A row's size may be missing; if present it is once, few, many or a size class.

d_gene: -
v_gene: TRBV6-1
abundance: few
j_gene: TRBJ2-1
CDR3nt: TGTGCCAGCAGTCAGGTCGGGGACGATGAGCAGTTCTTC
CDR3aa: CASSQVGDDEQFF

d_gene: TRBD1
v_gene: TRBV5-5
abundance: -
j_gene: TRBJ1-5
CDR3nt: TGTGCCAGCAGCTCTAAACCGACAGGGAGTGTGGCCAATCAGCCCCAGCATTTT
CDR3aa: CASSSKPTGSVANQPQHF

d_gene: TRBD2
v_gene: TRBV18
abundance: -
j_gene: TRBJ2-3
CDR3nt: TGTGCCAGCTCACCGGGATCTGGTAGCGGGGTTGAGGATTTT
CDR3aa: CASSPGSGSGVEDF

d_gene: TRBD1
v_gene: TRBV6-5
abundance: -
j_gene: TRBJ1-5
CDR3nt: TGTGCCAGCAGGGTAACAGGGGGCGTTCAGCCCCAGCATTTT
CDR3aa: CASRVTGGVQPQHF

d_gene: -
v_gene: TRBV6-5
abundance: few
j_gene: TRBJ2-7
CDR3nt: TGTGCCAGCAGTTATACACCAGCCTACGAGCAGTACTTC
CDR3aa: CASSYTPAYEQYF

d_gene: TRBD2
v_gene: TRBV5-6
abundance: -
j_gene: TRBJ2-5
CDR3nt: TGTGCCAGCAGCTTGGGGCGGGGGGCCAACCAAGAGACCCAGTACTTC
CDR3aa: CASSLGRGANQETQYF

d_gene: -
v_gene: TRBV7-9
abundance: -
j_gene: TRBJ2-5
CDR3nt: TGTGCCAGCGACCCGCGGCGGGGAGAGACCCAGTACTTC
CDR3aa: CASDPRRGETQYF

d_gene: -
v_gene: TRBV19
abundance: few
j_gene: TRBJ1-1
CDR3nt: TGTGCCAGTAGTCACAGGGCTGGGGATATGCTAGGAGCTTTCTTT
CDR3aa: CASSHRAGDMLGAFF

d_gene: -
v_gene: TRBV19
abundance: medium-sized
j_gene: TRBJ2-1
CDR3nt: TGTGCCAGTTGGGGGGAGCCCTCCTACAATGAGCAGTTCTTC
CDR3aa: CASWGEPSYNEQFF

d_gene: -
v_gene: TRBV27
abundance: -
j_gene: TRBJ1-5
CDR3nt: TGTGCCAGCAGTTTATTCGGACCCAGTAGCAATCAGCCCCAGCATTTT
CDR3aa: CASSLFGPSSNQPQHF

d_gene: TRBD2
v_gene: TRBV13
abundance: once
j_gene: TRBJ2-7
CDR3nt: TGTGCCAGCAGCCCCGGGACTAGCGGGGGCGATAGCTCCTACGAGCAGTACTTC
CDR3aa: CASSPGTSGGDSSYEQYF